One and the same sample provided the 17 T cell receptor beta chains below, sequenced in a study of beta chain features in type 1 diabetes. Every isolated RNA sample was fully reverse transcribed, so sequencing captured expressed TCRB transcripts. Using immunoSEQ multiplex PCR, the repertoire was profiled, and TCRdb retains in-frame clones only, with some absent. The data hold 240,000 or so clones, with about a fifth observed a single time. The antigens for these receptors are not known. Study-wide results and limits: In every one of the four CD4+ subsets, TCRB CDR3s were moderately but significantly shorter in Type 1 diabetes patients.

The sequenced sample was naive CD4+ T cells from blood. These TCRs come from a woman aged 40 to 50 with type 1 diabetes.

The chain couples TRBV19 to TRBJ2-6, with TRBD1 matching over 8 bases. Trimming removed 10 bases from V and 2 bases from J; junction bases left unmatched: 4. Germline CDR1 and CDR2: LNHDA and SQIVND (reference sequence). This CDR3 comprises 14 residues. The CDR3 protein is CATDRGAGANVLTF. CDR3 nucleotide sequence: TGTGCCACCGACAGGGGCGCTGGGGCCAACGTCCTGACTTTC.

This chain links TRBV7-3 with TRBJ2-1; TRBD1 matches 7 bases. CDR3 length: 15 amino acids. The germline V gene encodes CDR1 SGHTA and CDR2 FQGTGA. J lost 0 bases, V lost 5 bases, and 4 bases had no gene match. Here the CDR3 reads CASSATGASYNEQFF. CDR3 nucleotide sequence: TGTGCCAGCAGCGCTACAGGGGCCTCCTACAATGAGCAGTTCTTC.

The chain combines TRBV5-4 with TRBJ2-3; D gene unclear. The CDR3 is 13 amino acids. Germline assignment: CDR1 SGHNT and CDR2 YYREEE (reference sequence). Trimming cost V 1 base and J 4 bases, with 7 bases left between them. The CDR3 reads CASSLRGADTQYF. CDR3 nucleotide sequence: TGTGCCAGCAGCTTGCGAGGTGCAGATACGCAGTATTTT.

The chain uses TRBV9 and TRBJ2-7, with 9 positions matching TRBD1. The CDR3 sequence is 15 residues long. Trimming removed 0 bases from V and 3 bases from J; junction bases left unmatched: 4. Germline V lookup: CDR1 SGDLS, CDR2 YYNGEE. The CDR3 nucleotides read TGTGCCAGCAGCGTAGGGACAGGGGCCCTCTACGAGCAGTACTTC. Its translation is CASSVGTGALYEQYF.

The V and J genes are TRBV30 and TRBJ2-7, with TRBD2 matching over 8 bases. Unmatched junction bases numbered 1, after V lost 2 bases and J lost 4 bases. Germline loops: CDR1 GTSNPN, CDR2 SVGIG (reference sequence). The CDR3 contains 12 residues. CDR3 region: CAWSSGSYEQYF. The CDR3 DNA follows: TGTGCCTGGAGTAGCGGGAGTTACGAGCAGTACTTC.

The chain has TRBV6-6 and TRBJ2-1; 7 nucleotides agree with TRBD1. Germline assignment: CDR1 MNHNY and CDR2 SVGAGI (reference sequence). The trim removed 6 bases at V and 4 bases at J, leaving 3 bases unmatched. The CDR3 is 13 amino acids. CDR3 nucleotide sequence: TGTGCCAGCAGGCCGGGACAGTACAATGAGCAGTTCTTC. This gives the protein CASRPGQYNEQFF.

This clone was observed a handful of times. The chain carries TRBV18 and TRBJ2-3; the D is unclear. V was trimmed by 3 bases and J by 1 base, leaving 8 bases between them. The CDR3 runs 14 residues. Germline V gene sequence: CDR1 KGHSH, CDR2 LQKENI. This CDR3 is CASSPLPGTDTQYF. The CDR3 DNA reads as TGTGCCAGCTCACCCCTTCCTGGCACAGATACGCAGTATTTT.

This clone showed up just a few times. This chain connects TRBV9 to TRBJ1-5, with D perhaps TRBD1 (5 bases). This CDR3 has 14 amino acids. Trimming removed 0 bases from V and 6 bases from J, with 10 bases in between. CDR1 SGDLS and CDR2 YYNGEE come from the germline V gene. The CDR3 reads CASSVDARGQPQHF. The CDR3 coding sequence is TGTGCCAGCAGCGTAGACGCAAGGGGTCAGCCCCAGCATTTT.

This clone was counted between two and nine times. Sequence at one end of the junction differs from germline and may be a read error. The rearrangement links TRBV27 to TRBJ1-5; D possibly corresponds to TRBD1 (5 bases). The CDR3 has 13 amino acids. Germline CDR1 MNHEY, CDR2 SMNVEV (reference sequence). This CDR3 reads CASSLDSSQPQHF. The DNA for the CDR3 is TGTGCCAGCAGTTTAGACAGCAGTCAGCCCCAGCATTTT.

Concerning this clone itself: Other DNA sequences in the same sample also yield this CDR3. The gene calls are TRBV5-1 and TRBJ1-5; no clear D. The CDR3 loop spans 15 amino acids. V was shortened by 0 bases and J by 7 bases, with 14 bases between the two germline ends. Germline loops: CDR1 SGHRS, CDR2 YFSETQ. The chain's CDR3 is CASSLAGGAGQPQHF. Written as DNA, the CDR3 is TGCGCCAGCAGCTTGGCAGGCGGCGCGGGACAGCCCCAGCATTTT.

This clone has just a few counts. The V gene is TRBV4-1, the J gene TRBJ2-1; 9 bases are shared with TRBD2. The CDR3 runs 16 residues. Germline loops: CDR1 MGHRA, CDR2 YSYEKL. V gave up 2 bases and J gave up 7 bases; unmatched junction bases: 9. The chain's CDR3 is CASSQLRAGGWNEQFF. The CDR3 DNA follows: TGCGCCAGCAGCCAACTAAGGGCGGGAGGGTGGAATGAGCAGTTCTTC.

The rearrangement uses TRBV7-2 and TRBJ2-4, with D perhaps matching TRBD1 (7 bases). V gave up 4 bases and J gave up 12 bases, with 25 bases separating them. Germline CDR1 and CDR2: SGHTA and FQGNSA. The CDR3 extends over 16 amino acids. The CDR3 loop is CASSWVGRGVEQSQYF. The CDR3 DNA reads TGTGCCAGCAGCTGGGTGGGCAGGGGGGTAGAACAGAGTCAGTACTTC.

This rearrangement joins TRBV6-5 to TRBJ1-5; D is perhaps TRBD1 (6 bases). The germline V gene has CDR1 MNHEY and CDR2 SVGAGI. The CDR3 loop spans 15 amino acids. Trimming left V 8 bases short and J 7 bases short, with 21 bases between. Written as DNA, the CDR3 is TGTGCCAGCTCTCGTAGGGGCAGGGGAGAACAGCCCCAGCATTTT. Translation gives CASSRRGRGEQPQHF.

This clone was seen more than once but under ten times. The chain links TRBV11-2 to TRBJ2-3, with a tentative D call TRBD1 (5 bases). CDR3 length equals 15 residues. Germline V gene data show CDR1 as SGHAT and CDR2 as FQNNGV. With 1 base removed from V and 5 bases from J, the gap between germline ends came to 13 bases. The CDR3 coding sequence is TGTGCCAGCAGCTTAGGGGCAGGGTTAGGAGATACGCAGTATTTT. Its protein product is CASSLGAGLGDTQYF.

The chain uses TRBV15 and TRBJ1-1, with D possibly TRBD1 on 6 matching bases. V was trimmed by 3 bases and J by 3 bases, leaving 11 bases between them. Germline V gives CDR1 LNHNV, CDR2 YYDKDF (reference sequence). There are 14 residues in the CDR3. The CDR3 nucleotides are TGTGCCACCAGCAGCGACAGGTTGTACACTGAAGCTTTCTTT. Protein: CATSSDRLYTEAFF.

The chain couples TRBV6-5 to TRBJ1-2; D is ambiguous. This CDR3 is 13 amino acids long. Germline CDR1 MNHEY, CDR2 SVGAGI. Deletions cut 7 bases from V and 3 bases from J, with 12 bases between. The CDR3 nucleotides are TGTGCCAGCACCCCGGGCGGGTACTATGGCTACACCTTC. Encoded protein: CASTPGGYYGYTF.

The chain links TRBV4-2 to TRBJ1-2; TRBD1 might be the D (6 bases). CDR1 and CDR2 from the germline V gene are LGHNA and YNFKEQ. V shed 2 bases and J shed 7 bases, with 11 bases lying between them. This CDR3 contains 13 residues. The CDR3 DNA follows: TGTGCCAGCAGCCAATTGGGGGCGTCTGGCTACACCTTC. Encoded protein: CASSQLGASGYTF.